The sequence of this TCR beta chain was determined in a study of T-cell memory formation after mild COVID-19. Study overall: TCR clustering was largely donor specific. Study results and limitations: Memory sampled before infection contained some responding clones, suggesting cross-reactive memory joined. The main location of contracting CD4+ clones was CM and EM, and that of contracting CD8+ clones was EMRA.

TCRdb called the 5' RACE reads again in MiXCR, with one record for every CDR3 protein. This table holds tens of thousands of distinct CDR3 sequences, about 15% found once. The CDR3 contains 13 residues. Germline V gene lookup returns CDR1 SQVTM and CDR2 ANQGSEA. Trimming took off 7 bases at V and 6 bases at J, with 15 bases between the two ends. Comment on this clonotype: What it recognizes is unknown.

The TCR was taken from an adult woman who had mild COVID-19 (a few samples of this study predate the infection). Cell type and time point are not known. V is TRBV29-1 and J is TRBJ2-2; D gene ambiguous. The sequenced sample consisted of PBMCs or a T cell subset sorted from them (not recorded which). The DNA for the CDR3 is TGCAGCGCTGCGAGGAGTGGAGCCGGGGAGCTGTTTTTT. Its protein is CSAARSGAGELFF.